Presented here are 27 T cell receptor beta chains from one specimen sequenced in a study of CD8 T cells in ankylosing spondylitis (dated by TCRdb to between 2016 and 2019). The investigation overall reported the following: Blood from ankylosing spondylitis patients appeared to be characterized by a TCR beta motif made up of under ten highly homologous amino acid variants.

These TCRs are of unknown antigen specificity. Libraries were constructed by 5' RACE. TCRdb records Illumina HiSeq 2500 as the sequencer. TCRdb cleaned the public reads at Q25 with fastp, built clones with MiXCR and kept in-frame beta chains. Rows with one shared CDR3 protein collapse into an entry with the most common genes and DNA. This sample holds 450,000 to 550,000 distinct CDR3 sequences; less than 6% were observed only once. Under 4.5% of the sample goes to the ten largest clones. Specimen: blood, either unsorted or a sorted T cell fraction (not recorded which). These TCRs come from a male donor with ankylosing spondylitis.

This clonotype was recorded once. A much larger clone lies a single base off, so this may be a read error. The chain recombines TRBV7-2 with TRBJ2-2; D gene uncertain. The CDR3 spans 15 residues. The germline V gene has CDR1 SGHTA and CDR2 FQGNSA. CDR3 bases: TGTGCCAGCAGCTTAGCGGGGTCGAACACCGTGGAGCTGTTTTTT. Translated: CASSLAGSNTVELFF.

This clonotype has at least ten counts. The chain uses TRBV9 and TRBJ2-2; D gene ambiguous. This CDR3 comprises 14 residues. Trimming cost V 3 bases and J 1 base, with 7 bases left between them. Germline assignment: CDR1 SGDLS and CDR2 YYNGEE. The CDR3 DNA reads TGTGCCAGCAGCGCAAGACAGAACACCGGGGAGCTGTTTTTT. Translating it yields CASSARQNTGELFF. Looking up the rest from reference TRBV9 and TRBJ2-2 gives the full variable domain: DSGVTQTPKHLITATGQRVTLRCSPRSGDLSVYWYQQSLDQGLQFLIQYYNGEERAKGNILERFSAQQFPDLHSELNLSSLELGDSALYFCASSARQNTGELFFGEGSRLTVL.

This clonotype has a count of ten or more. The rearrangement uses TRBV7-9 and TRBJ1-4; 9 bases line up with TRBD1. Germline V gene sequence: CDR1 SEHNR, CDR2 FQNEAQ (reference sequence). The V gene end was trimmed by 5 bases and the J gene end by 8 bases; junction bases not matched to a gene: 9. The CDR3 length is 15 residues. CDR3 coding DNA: TGTGCCAGCAGCGAGCCGGGACAGGGTTGGGAAAAACTGTTTTTT. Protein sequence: CASSEPGQGWEKLFF.

The CDR3 bases are TGTGCCAGCTCACCCAACCGGCGCGACGAGCAGTACTTC. This encodes CASSPNRRDEQYF. This chain uses TRBV18 with TRBJ2-7, with D hard to call. The CDR3 has 13 residues. Germline lookup yields CDR1 KGHSH and CDR2 LQKENI. The V end was cut by 3 bases, the J end by 5 bases, with 11 bases between.

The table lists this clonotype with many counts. The CDR3: CASSQDGGDNQPQHF. The CDR3 DNA is TGCGCCAGCAGCCAAGACGGAGGGGATAATCAGCCCCAGCATTTT. This chain joins TRBV4-3 and TRBJ1-5, with D possibly being TRBD1 (5 bases). The CDR3 has 15 residues. V was trimmed by 0 bases and J by 4 bases, leaving 10 bases between them. Looked up from germline, CDR1 is LGHNA and CDR2 is YSLEER.

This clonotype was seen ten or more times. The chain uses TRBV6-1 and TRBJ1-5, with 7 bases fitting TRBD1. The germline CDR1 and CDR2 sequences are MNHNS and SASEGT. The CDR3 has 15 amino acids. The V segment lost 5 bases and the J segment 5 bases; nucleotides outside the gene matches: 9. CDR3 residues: CASSRAGGSDQPQHF. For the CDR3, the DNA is TGTGCCAGCAGTCGGGCAGGGGGATCGGATCAGCCCCAGCATTTT.

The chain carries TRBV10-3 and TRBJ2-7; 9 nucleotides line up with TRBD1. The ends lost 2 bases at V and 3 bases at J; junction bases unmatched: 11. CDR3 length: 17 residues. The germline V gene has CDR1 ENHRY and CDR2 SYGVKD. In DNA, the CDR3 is TGTGCCATCAGTGAGAAGAACAACCGGGACAGGGTCTACGAGCAGTACTTC. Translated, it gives CAISEKNNRDRVYEQYF.

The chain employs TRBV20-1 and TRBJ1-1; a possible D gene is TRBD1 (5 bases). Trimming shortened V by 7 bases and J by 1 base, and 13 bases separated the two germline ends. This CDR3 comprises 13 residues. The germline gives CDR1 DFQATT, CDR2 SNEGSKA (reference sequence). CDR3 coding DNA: TGCAGTGGCAGGGACCCGGGGAACACTGAAGCTTTCTTT. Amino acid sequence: CSGRDPGNTEAFF.

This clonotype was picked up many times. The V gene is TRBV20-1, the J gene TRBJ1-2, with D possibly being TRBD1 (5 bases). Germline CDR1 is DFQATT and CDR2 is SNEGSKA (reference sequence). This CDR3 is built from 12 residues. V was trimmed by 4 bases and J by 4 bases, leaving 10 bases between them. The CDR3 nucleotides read TGCAGTGCTATTCTTCAGGGCTATGGCTACACCTTC. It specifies CSAILQGYGYTF.

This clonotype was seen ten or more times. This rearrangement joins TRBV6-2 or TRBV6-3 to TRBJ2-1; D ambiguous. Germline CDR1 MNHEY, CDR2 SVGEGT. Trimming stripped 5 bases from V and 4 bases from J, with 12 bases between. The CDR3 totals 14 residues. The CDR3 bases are TGTGCCAGCAGTCCCGGCGGAAATTACAATGAGCAGTTCTTC. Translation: CASSPGGNYNEQFF.

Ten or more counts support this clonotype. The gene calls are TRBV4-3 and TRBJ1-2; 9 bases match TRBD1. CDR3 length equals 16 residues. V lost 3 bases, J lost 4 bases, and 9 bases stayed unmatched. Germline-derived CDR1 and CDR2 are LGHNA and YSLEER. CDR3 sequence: CASSQDNTGGGYGYTF. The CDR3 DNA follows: TGCGCCAGCAGCCAGGACAATACAGGGGGCGGCTATGGCTACACCTTC.

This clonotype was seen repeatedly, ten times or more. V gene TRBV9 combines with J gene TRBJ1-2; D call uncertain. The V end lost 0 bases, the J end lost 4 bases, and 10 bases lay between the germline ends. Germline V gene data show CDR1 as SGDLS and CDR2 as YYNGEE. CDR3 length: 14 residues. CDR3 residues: CASSVDSGPYGYTF. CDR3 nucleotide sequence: TGTGCCAGCAGCGTAGACTCAGGACCCTATGGCTACACCTTC.

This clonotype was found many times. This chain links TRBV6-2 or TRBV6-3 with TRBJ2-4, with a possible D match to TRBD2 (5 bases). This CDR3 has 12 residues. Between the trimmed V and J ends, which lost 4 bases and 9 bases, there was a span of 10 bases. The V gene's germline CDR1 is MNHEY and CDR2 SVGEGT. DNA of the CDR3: TGTGCCAGCAGTTTAGTCGAGGGCATTCAGTACTTC. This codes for CASSLVEGIQYF.

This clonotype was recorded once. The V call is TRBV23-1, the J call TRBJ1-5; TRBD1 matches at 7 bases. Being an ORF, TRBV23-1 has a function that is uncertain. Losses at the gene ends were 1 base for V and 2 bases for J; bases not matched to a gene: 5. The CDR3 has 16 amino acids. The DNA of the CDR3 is TGCGCCAGCAGTCAATACAGGGGATCCGGCAATCAGCCCCAGCATTTT. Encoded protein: CASSQYRGSGNQPQHF.

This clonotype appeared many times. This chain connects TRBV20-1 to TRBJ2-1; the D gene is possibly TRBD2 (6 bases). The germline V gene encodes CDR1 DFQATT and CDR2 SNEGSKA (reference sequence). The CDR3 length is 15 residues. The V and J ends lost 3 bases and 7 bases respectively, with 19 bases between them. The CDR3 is CSASTRESTWNEQFF. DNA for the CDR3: TGCAGTGCTAGTACACGGGAGTCGACGTGGAATGAGCAGTTCTTC.

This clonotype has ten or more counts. In nucleotides, the CDR3 is TGCGCCAGCAGCTTGGAGATCGGGACAGATAACACTGAAGCTTTCTTT. Translating gives CASSLEIGTDNTEAFF. The chain links TRBV5-1 to TRBJ1-1; 7 positions agree with TRBD1. This CDR3 has 16 residues. Trimming cost V 0 bases and J 2 bases; bases outside gene matches: 7. Germline V gene data show CDR1 as SGHRS and CDR2 as YFSETQ.

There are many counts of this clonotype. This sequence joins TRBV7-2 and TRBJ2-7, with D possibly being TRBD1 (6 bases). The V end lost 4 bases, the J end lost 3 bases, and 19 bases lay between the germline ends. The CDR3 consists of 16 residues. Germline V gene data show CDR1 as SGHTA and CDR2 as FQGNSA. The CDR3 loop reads CASSSLGDIGIYEQYF. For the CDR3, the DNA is TGTGCCAGCAGCTCACTAGGGGACATTGGAATCTACGAGCAGTACTTC.

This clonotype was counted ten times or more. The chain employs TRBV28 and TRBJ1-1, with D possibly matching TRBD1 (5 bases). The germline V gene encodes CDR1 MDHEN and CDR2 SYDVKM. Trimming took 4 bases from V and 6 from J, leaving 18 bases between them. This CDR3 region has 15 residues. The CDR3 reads CASSSPGTEDPEAFF. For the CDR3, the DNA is TGTGCCAGCAGTTCTCCGGGGACGGAGGACCCTGAAGCTTTCTTT. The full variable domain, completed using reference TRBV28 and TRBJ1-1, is DVKVTQSSRYLVKRTGEKVFLECVQDMDHENMFWYRQDPGLGLRLIYFSYDVKMKEKGDIPEGYSVSREKKERFSLILESASTNQTSMYLCASSSPGTEDPEAFFGQGTRLTVV.

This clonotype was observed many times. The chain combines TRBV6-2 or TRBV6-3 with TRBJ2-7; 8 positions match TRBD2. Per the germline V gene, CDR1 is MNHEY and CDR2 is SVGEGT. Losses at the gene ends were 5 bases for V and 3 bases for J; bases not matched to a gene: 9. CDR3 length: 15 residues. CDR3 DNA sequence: TGTGCCAGCAGTACCCAAGCGGGAGAGAACTACGAGCAGTACTTC. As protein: CASSTQAGENYEQYF.

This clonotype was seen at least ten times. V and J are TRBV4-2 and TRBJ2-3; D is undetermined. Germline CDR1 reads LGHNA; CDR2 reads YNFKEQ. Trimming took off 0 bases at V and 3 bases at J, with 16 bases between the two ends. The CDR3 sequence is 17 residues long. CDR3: CASSQDLLQPRTDTQYF. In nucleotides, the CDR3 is TGTGCCAGCAGCCAAGATCTGCTACAGCCTAGAACAGATACGCAGTATTTT.

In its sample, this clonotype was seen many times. CDR3 nucleotides: TGTGCCAGCAGCTTTCGAGGGGGCAGCGACGAGCAGTACTTC. This gives the protein CASSFRGGSDEQYF. The chain links TRBV7-2 to TRBJ2-7, with 7 bases matching TRBD1. Per germline, CDR1 SGHTA and CDR2 FQGNSA. The CDR3 has 14 residues. Germline trimming cut 3 bases from V and 5 bases from J; bases unmatched to any gene: 7. Combining the CDR3 with reference TRBV7-2 and TRBJ2-7 gives the whole variable domain GAGVSQSPSNKVTEKGKDVELRCDPISGHTALYWYRQSLGQGLEFLIYFQGNSAPDKSGLPSDRFSAERTGGSVSTLTIQRTQQEDSAVYLCASSFRGGSDEQYFGPGTRLTVT.

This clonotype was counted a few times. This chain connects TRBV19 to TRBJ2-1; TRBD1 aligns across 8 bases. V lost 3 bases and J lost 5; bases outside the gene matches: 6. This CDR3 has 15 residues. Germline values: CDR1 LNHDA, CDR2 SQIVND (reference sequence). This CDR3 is CASSIGRGHNNEQFF. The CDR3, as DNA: TGTGCCAGTAGTATCGGCAGGGGGCATAACAATGAGCAGTTCTTC.

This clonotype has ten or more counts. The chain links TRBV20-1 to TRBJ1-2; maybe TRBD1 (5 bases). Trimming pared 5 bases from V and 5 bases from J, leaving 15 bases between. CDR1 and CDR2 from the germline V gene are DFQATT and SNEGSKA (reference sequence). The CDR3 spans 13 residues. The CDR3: CSAQLGVGYGYTF. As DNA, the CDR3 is TGCAGTGCTCAGCTGGGGGTAGGGTATGGCTACACCTTC.

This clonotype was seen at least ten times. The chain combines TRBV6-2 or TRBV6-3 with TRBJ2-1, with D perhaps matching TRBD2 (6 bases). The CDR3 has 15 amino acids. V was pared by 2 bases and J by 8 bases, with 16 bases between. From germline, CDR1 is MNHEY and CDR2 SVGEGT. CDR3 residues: CASSYGSGSGHEQFF. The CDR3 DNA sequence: TGTGCCAGCAGTTACGGATCCGGGAGTGGCCATGAGCAGTTCTTC.

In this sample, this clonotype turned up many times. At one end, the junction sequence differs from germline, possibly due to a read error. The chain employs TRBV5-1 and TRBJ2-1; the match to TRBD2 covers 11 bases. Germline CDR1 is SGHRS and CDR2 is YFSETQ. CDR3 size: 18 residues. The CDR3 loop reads CASTLGTVTSGAYNEQFF. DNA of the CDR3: TGCGCCAGCACCTTGGGGACGGTGACTAGCGGGGCATACAATGAGCAGTTCTTC.

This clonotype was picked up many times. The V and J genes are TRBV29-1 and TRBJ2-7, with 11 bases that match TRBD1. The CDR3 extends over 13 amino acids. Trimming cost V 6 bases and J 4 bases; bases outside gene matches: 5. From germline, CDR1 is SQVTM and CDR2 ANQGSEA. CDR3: CSVGTGGRYEQYF. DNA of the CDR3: TGCAGCGTAGGGACAGGGGGACGATACGAGCAGTACTTC.

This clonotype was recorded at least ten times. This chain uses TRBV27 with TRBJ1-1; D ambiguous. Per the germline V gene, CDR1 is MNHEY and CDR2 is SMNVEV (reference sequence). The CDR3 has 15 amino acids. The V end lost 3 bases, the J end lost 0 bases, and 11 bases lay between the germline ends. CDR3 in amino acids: CASSFDAGVNTEAFF. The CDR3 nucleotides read TGTGCCAGCAGTTTTGATGCTGGAGTGAACACTGAAGCTTTCTTT.